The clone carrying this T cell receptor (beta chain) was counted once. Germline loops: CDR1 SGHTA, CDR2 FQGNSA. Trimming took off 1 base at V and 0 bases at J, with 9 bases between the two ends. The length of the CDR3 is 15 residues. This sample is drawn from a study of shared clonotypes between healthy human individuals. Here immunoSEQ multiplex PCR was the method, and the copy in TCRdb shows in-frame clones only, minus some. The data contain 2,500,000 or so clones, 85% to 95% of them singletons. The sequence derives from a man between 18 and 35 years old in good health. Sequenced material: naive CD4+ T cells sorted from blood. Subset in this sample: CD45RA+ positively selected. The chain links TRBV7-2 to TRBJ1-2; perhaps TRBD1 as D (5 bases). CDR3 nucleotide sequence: TGTGCCAGCAGCTTAGAGGGGTCAGCTAACTATGGCTACACCTTC. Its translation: CASSLEGSANYGYTF.